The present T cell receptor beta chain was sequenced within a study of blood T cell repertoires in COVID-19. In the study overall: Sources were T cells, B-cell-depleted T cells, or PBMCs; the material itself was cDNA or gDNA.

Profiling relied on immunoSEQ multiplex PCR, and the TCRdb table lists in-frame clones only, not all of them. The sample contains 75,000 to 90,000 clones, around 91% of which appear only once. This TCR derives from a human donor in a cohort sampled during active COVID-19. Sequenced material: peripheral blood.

The CDR3: CAWSATGGANQPQHF. CDR3 coding DNA: TGTGCCTGGAGTGCTACAGGGGGCGCGAATCAGCCCCAGCATTTT. The chain is built from TRBV30 and TRBJ1-5, with 9 bases fitting TRBD1. This CDR3 comprises 15 residues. The trim removed 1 base at V and 4 bases at J, leaving 5 bases unmatched. CDR1 and CDR2 from the germline V gene are GTSNPN and SVGIG (reference sequence).